A selection of T cell receptor beta chains follows, all from one sample in a study of human T cells and chemical hapten exposure. MiXCR, applied by TCRdb to the RACE reads, yields one record per CDR3 protein. The sample gives tens of thousands of distinct CDR3 sequences, under 12% of which show up once; roughly 6.2% is in the top ten. The sample in question was whole blood, obtained in connection with sensitization to the hapten diphenylcyclopropenone (DPC). These receptors came from a man aged 25-40 years with alopecia areata. Some clones in this sample may be carry-over from other donors' samples. CDR3s include the opening cysteine and the closing phenylalanine or tryptophan. D genes are given only for firm matches. The size field is filled for only some rows; it gives once, few, many or a size class.

few,TRBJ2-3,-,TRBV6-2/TRBV6-3,TGTGCCAGCAGTTACTCACCGGGCCGAAACACAGATACGCAGTATTTT,CASSYSPGRNTDTQYF
-,TRBJ1-2,-,TRBV11-2,TGTGCCAGCAGCCCGATCTCGTCATCGTACCCATACTTC,CASSPISSSYPYF
-,TRBJ2-3,-,TRBV3-1,TGTGCCAGCAGCCAAGATCCCCAGCCAACTAGCACAGATACGCAGTATTTT,CASSQDPQPTSTDTQYF
few,TRBJ1-3,-,TRBV5-4,TGTGCCAGCAGCTTCGGGGGGCGCTCTGGAAACACCATATATTTT,CASSFGGRSGNTIYF
-,TRBJ1-2,-,TRBV28,TGTGCCACGACGCCGGATAGGACAAGATATGGCTACACCTTC,CATTPDRTRYGYTF
-,TRBJ2-5,-,TRBV5-1,TGCGCCAGCAGCTTGTACGACAGCACACAAGAGACCCAGTACTTC,CASSLYDSTQETQYF
-,TRBJ1-1,-,TRBV6-1,TGTGCCAGCACGCTACCCAGGAACACTGAAGCTTTCTTT,CASTLPRNTEAFF
-,TRBJ2-3,TRBD2,TRBV15,TGTGCCACCAGCAGAGGACTAGCTAGAGATACGCAGTATTTT,CATSRGLARDTQYF
few,TRBJ2-2,-,TRBV5-4,TGTGCCAGGCTCGTCGGGTGCGACACTAGATCGGGGGAGCTGTTTTTT,CARLVGCDTRSGELFF
many,TRBJ1-2,-,TRBV29-1,TGCAGCGTTGATCAAGGCTACACCTTC,CSVDQGYTF
many,TRBJ2-1,TRBD2,TRBV24-1,TGTGCCACTTCGGACAGCGGGGGGGCCGGAGGGTACAATGAGCAGTTCTTC,CATSDSGGAGGYNEQFF
many,TRBJ2-7,-,TRBV11-2,TGTGCCAGCAGCCGAGCGGATACCTACGAGCAGTACTTC,CASSRADTYEQYF
-,TRBJ2-1,-,TRBV3-1,TGTGCCAGCAGCCAAGGGTATGGGAGCTCCTACAATGAGCAGTTCTTC,CASSQGYGSSYNEQFF
few,TRBJ1-2,-,TRBV27,TGTGCCAGCAGTCCCAGGGGACGGAAGACCTATGGCTACACCTTC,CASSPRGRKTYGYTF
-,TRBJ2-3,-,TRBV2,TGTGCCCGGGGAGGACGCGGGTCATACGGCACAGATACGCAGTATTTT,CARGGRGSYGTDTQYF
many,TRBJ2-7,TRBD1,TRBV11-2,TGTGCCAGCAGCTTAGCGGGGACAGGGGTCGAGCAGTACTTC,CASSLAGTGVEQYF
many,TRBJ2-6,TRBD1,TRBV10-3,TGTGCCATCAGGCCTGGACAGGGGGTTAGCTCTGGGGCCAACGTCCTGACTTTC,CAIRPGQGVSSGANVLTF
few,TRBJ2-1,TRBD2,TRBV3-1,TGTGCCAGCAGCCAAAAGACTAGCGGGAGTAATTACAATGAGCAGTTCTTC,CASSQKTSGSNYNEQFF
few,TRBJ2-5,TRBD2,TRBV9,TGTGCCAGCAGCGTAGTTAGCGGGCGCCAAGAGACCCAGTACTTC,CASSVVSGRQETQYF
many,TRBJ2-7,TRBD2,TRBV20-1,TGCAGTGCTTTGGGACTAGCGGACCTTAGCTCCTACGAGCAGTACTTC,CSALGLADLSSYEQYF
few,TRBJ1-5,-,TRBV16,TGTGCCAGCAGCCAAGGGGGTCAGCCCCAGCATTTT,CASSQGGQPQHF
-,TRBJ1-2,-,TRBV18,TGTGCCAGCTCACCAAGACAGGAAGGCTATGGCTACACCTTC,CASSPRQEGYGYTF
many,TRBJ1-2,-,TRBV12-3/TRBV12-4,TGTGCCAGCAGTTGGGACACCTCTACGAATGGCTACACCTTC,CASSWDTSTNGYTF
many,TRBJ1-5,-,TRBV5-6,TGTGCCAGCAGCCCACGCGGGGGTCGGCCCCAGCATTTT,CASSPRGGRPQHF
many,TRBJ1-1,-,TRBV20-1,TGCAGTGCTAGGGAAACAGGGAGGACTGAAGCTTTCTTT,CSARETGRTEAFF
many,TRBJ2-3,-,TRBV6-5,TGTGCCAGCGGCTCATTGTCTTATACGCAGTATTTT,CASGSLSYTQYF
few,TRBJ2-1,TRBD2,TRBV11-2,TGTGCCAGCAGCTTAACCGGGACTAGCGGGAGGCGTCGCGAGTTCTTC,CASSLTGTSGRRREFF
many,TRBJ2-1,-,TRBV6-5,TGTGCCAGCGATTCTGGCGTCCAGCAGTTCTTC,CASDSGVQQFF
many,TRBJ2-7,-,TRBV13,TGTGCCAGCAGCTGGTACGGGAACGAGCAGTACTTC,CASSWYGNEQYF
few,TRBJ1-4,-,TRBV24-1,TGTGCCACCAGTGATTCCACAGGGCAATATGAAAAACTGTTTTTT,CATSDSTGQYEKLFF
-,TRBJ2-4,TRBD1,TRBV18,TGTGCCAGCTCACCGATACAGGGGGCCAAAAACATTCAGTACTTC,CASSPIQGAKNIQYF
-,TRBJ1-1,-,TRBV10-3,TGTGCCATCAGTGTACGGGCGGGCACTGAAGCTTTCTTT,CAISVRAGTEAFF
many,TRBJ1-1,-,TRBV2,TGTGCCAGCAGTGAACCGAAACCGACTGAAGCTTTCTTT,CASSEPKPTEAFF
many,TRBJ2-1,-,TRBV29-1,TGCAGCGTTGATTCAGGGTACAATGAGCAGTTCTTC,CSVDSGYNEQFF
many,TRBJ2-3,-,TRBV20-1,TGCAGTGCTGACCGGACTTCCGCCCCAGATACGCAGTATTTT,CSADRTSAPDTQYF